This T cell receptor beta chain was sequenced during a study of Graves' ophthalmopathy and Graves' hyperthyroidism (dated by TCRdb to 2016 to 2019). Looking at the study overall: A patient counted as having stable hyperthyroidism if there was no progression to ophthalmopathy within 18 months of follow-up. Following sample collection, hyperthyroidism patients were given methimazole at a starting dose of 30 mg daily, and ophthalmopathy patients were given high-dose intravenous methylprednisolone. In total, 135 blood samples were TCR-sequenced: 43 ophthalmopathy, some 72 hyperthyroidism and roughly 17 hyperthyroidism-to-ophthalmopathy patients. In roughly 6 hyperthyroidism patients, the T-cell repertoire of thyroid tissue was compared with the T-cell repertoire of blood. To explore V-J signatures that separate ophthalmopathy from hyperthyroidism, a discovery set of 95 to 100 patients was enrolled, consisting of about 45 with ophthalmopathy and roughly 57 with stable hyperthyroidism. An independent validation cohort was composed of around 19 hyperthyroidism patients and about 17 patients who later progressed from hyperthyroidism to ophthalmopathy. To tell Graves' ophthalmopathy apart from Graves' hyperthyroidism, and to predict which patients would progress to ophthalmopathy, the study relied on TCR beta repertoire signatures.

TCR beta CDR3 regions were amplified from RNA transcripts for repertoire sequencing. HTBI primers and the Qiagen OneStep RT-PCR kit were used in a first-round RT-PCR, which was followed by a second-round multiplex PCR, size selection and purification. Libraries were sequenced paired-end with 100 bp reads on an Illumina HiSeq2000. The authors' analysis ran thus. Reads were processed with SOAPnuke, discarding reads with adapters, uncalled bases, mean Phred below 15, or no exact constant-primer or identifier match. COPE v1.2.5 was used to merge the high-quality paired reads. Each unique nucleotide sequence was treated as a clonotype, and MiTCR v1.1 was used to align the clonotypes to the IMGT TRB V, D and J references. Analysis was restricted to V-J combinations with a frequency above 0.0001, which covered 98% to 99.2% of repertoires. A TCR clonal expansion and chaos score per V-J combination was defined as the ratio of F50 clonal expansion to chaos observed in the TCRdist matrix. Features were reduced by Welch's t-statistics and random forest to over ten V-J combinations, which fed a naive Bayes classifier. The Morisita-Horn index was used to measure how similar the thyroid and blood repertoires were. The raw public data were reprocessed by TCRdb itself: fastp quality trimming at Q25, MiXCR clonotype calling, in-frame beta chains only. One record per CDR3 amino acid sequence lists the most common genes and DNA. TCRdb's processing, not the authors', yielded these V and J calls. This sample is represented by over a million distinct CDR3 sequences; about two fifths of them were singletons. 11% of the sample is held by the ten biggest clonotypes.

This clonotype occurred a few times. Its antigen remains undetermined. Base-call qualities are not available, and no considerably larger clone is one nucleotide away. The CDR3 starts with the cysteine, ends with the phenylalanine, and has 14 residues. The DNA shown is the 42-base CDR3, in frame from base 1. The germline V gene sets CDR1 to SQVTM and CDR2 to ANQGSEA. V loses 0 bases of germline sequence and J loses 4 bases, and the interval between the two ends is 9 bases. Hyperthyroidism patients were newly diagnosed, were aged 18 to 65 years, and had a disease duration under 2 months. Patients were excluded if they had other autoimmune diseases, uncontrolled infections, pregnancy or lactation. Diagnosis relied on clinical symptoms, serum thyroxine, TRAb, thyroid ultrasound and orbital computed tomography. Trizol reagent was used to extract the total RNA, and its quality was then checked on an Agilent 2100 Bioanalyzer.

What the work shows at the level of the full study, not this receptor alone: Sample size was not statistically predetermined, and group allocation was not concealed from the investigators. In validation, the model predicted ophthalmopathy progression with about 64% sensitivity and about 77% specificity; some 13 predicted patients were CT-confirmed with GO in a median of approximately six months. The 13-signature model separated ophthalmopathy from stable hyperthyroidism with around 90% sensitivity and just under 84% specificity in cross-validation, and 80%/75% in the test set. Most expanded thyroid clonotypes with a frequency above 0.001 also appeared in blood, which suggests that blood repertoires may reflect the immune response in the thyroid.

The chain couples TRBV29-1 to TRBJ2-2; no D segment can be confidently identified. The clonotype was recovered from an adult man with Graves' hyperthyroidism. The specimen was peripheral blood or thyroid tissue (not recorded which). The nucleotide sequence reads as follows: TGCAGCGTTGAAGAAGGGCAACTCACCGGGGAGCTGTTTTTT. This sequence encodes CSVEEGQLTGELFF.